One and the same sample provided the 21 T cell receptor beta chains below, sequenced in a study of blood T cell repertoires in COVID-19. Clones were read by immunoSEQ multiplex PCR, and TCRdb kept only the in-frame ones, dropping some. Among about 91,000 clones, 70% to 90% were seen once, and the ten largest hold about 4.5%. Sequencing was performed on peripheral blood. These receptors all stem from a man between 70 and 80 years old with acute or convalescent COVID-19.

The chain links TRBV19 to TRBJ1-3; D is uncertain. CDR3 size: 13 residues. The V and J ends lost 7 bases and 4 bases respectively, with 11 bases between them. Germline CDR1 reads LNHDA; CDR2 reads SQIVND (reference sequence). DNA for the CDR3: TGTGCCAGTATTCACCGGGGAGGAAACACCATATATTTT. This sequence encodes CASIHRGGNTIYF.

The chain recombines TRBV3-1 (or the pseudogene TRBV3-2) with TRBJ1-3; 7 nucleotides agree with TRBD1. With 4 bases clipped from V and 4 bases from J, the junction kept 7 bases outside the gene matches. This CDR3 has 15 amino acids. CDR1 LGHDT and CDR2 YNNKEL come from the germline V gene (reference sequence). CDR3 DNA: TGTGCCAGCAGCCGAACCGGGACAGAGGGAAACACCATATATTTT. This gives the protein CASSRTGTEGNTIYF.

This clone was seen more than once but under ten times. The chain combines TRBV2 with TRBJ2-7; 7 bases map to TRBD2. Losses at the gene ends were 7 bases for V and 5 bases for J; bases not matched to a gene: 11. The CDR3 is 14 amino acids. Germline-derived CDR1 and CDR2 are SNHLY and FYNNEI. The DNA of the CDR3 is TGTGCCAGCACCGGGGACTCCCGGGGGGACGAGCAGTACTTC. Protein sequence: CASTGDSRGDEQYF.

In this sample, this clone turned up once. The chain combines TRBV2 with TRBJ1-5, with TRBD1 as a possible D gene (6 bases). Trimming stripped 0 bases from V and 2 bases from J, with 14 bases between. The CDR3 has 17 residues. Germline-derived CDR1 and CDR2 are SNHLY and FYNNEI. CDR3 in DNA: TGTGCCAGCAGTGAAGCAACAGGGCCTCCGGGCAATCAGCCCCAGCATTTT. It is translated as CASSEATGPPGNQPQHF.

In DNA, the CDR3 is TGTGCCAGCAGCCTAAGGGGGTCTGGGGCCAACGTCCTGACTTTC. Protein: CASSLRGSGANVLTF. The chain is built from TRBV6-5 and TRBJ2-6; D is possibly TRBD1 (6 bases). V shed 6 bases and J shed 1 base, with 10 bases lying between them. Germline V gene data show CDR1 as MNHEY and CDR2 as SVGAGI. CDR3 length equals 15 residues.

The gene calls are TRBV10-3 and TRBJ1-1; perhaps TRBD1 as D (5 bases). The CDR3 totals 13 residues. CDR1 is ENHRY, CDR2 SYGVKD, per germline. The V end lost 10 bases, the J end lost 0 bases, and 12 bases lay between the germline ends. CDR3 sequence (DNA): TGTGCCACCGATCGGGGGATGAACACTGAAGCTTTCTTT. It is translated as CATDRGMNTEAFF.

The chain is built from TRBV13 and TRBJ1-2, with D possibly being TRBD1 (5 bases). Germline V gene sequence: CDR1 PRHDT, CDR2 FYEKMQ (reference sequence). CDR3 length equals 12 residues. Trimming cost V 0 bases and J 13 bases, with 12 bases left between them. The CDR3 DNA reads as TGTGCCAGCAGCTTAGGACGAGGCCAGGGCACCTTC. It specifies CASSLGRGQGTF.

CDR3 DNA: TGTGCCAGCAGCCAGAGCGACCAGCCCCAGCATTTT. This translates into CASSQSDQPQHF. The chain carries TRBV4-2 and TRBJ1-5; the D is unclear. CDR3 length: 12 residues. CDR1 LGHNA and CDR2 YNFKEQ come from the germline V gene. Trimming stripped 3 bases from V and 7 bases from J, with 7 bases between.

The chain is built from TRBV6-2 or TRBV6-3 and TRBJ1-1; 9 bases match TRBD1. The germline V gene has CDR1 MNHEY and CDR2 SVGEGT. Trimming at V came to 2 bases and at J to 1 base, leaving 2 bases not matched to a gene. CDR3 size: 15 residues. In DNA form, the CDR3 reads TGTGCCAGCAGTTACCCGGGACAGGGGAACACTGAAGCTTTCTTT. It encodes CASSYPGQGNTEAFF.

This clone was picked up one time. The chain couples TRBV5-1 to TRBJ1-6, with D unresolved. Germline CDR1 SGHRS, CDR2 YFSETQ. This CDR3 contains 17 residues. Trimming cost V 0 bases and J 7 bases, with 17 bases left between them. DNA of the CDR3: TGCGCCAGCAGCTTGGGCGGGTCCGCCGGACCCAATTCACCCCTCCACTTT. This encodes CASSLGGSAGPNSPLHF.

The rearrangement uses TRBV6-5 and TRBJ2-5; 12 nucleotides match TRBD2. Germline trimming cut 6 bases from V and 5 bases from J; bases unmatched to any gene: 7. The CDR3 runs to 15 residues. Per the germline V gene, CDR1 is MNHEY and CDR2 is SVGAGI. The CDR3 nucleotides read TGTGCCAGCAGCAACGGACTAGCGGGGTTGGAGACCCAGTACTTC. Amino acid sequence: CASSNGLAGLETQYF.

The V call is TRBV7-8, the J call TRBJ1-3, with D maybe TRBD1 (5 bases). CDR3 length equals 17 residues. Germline-derived CDR1 and CDR2 are SGHVS and FQNEAQ. Trimming pared 5 bases from V and 1 base from J, leaving 18 bases between. For the CDR3, the DNA is TGTGCCAGCAGCAAAGGCGATTCGGGGGTATCTGGAAACACCATATATTTT. It encodes CASSKGDSGVSGNTIYF. The full variable domain, its missing parts supplied by reference TRBV7-8 and TRBJ1-3, is GAGVSQSPRYKVAKRGQDVALRCDPISGHVSLFWYQQALGQGPEFLTYFQNEAQLDKSGLPSDRFFAERPEGSVSTLKIQRTQQEDSAVYLCASSKGDSGVSGNTIYFGEGSWLTVV.

The V and J genes are TRBV2 and TRBJ1-2, with 7 bases matching TRBD1. V trimming: 7 bases; J trimming: 4 bases; junction bases outside the gene matches: 12. Germline assignment: CDR1 SNHLY and CDR2 FYNNEI. The CDR3 consists of 15 residues. The CDR3 sequence is CASIPARQGFYGYTF. The DNA of the CDR3 is TGTGCCAGCATTCCGGCGCGACAGGGCTTCTATGGCTACACCTTC.

This chain joins TRBV2 and TRBJ2-1; TRBD2 matches 10 bases. Germline V gene data show CDR1 as SNHLY and CDR2 as FYNNEI. The CDR3 runs 19 residues. Germline trimming cut 0 bases from V and 6 bases from J; bases unmatched to any gene: 14. CDR3 region: CASSEAGSGGAYRGNEQFF. Here the CDR3 DNA reads TGTGCCAGCAGTGAAGCCGGCAGCGGGGGGGCCTATCGAGGCAATGAGCAGTTCTTC.

This chain links TRBV7-9 with TRBJ2-1; TRBD2 matches 14 bases. Germline V gene sequence: CDR1 SEHNR, CDR2 FQNEAQ (reference sequence). The CDR3 contains 17 residues. With 5 bases clipped from V and 2 bases from J, the junction kept 5 bases outside the gene matches. As DNA, the CDR3 is TGTGCCAGCAGCCGGGGACTAGCGGGGGCCGCCTACAATGAGCAGTTCTTC. It yields the protein CASSRGLAGAAYNEQFF.

The V call is TRBV2, the J call TRBJ2-1; 8 bases are shared with TRBD1. Germline CDR1 SNHLY, CDR2 FYNNEI. The V segment lost 4 bases and the J segment 14 bases; nucleotides outside the gene matches: 7. The CDR3 spans 12 residues. For the CDR3, the DNA is TGTGCCAGCAGTGTCGACAGGGGATCTAAGTTCTTC. This sequence encodes CASSVDRGSKFF.

The genes are TRBV7-9 and TRBJ1-2; D ambiguous. Germline lookup yields CDR1 SEHNR and CDR2 FQNEAQ (reference sequence). Between the trimmed V and J ends, which lost 5 bases and 0 bases, there was a span of 19 bases. The CDR3 has 17 amino acids. The CDR3 sequence: CASSLPAGSNSNYGYTF. For the CDR3, the DNA is TGTGCCAGCAGCCTCCCCGCAGGCTCTAATTCTAACTATGGCTACACCTTC.

This chain links TRBV4-1 with TRBJ2-5; 10 positions agree with TRBD2. This CDR3 region has 19 residues. In germline, CDR1 is MGHRA, CDR2 YSYEKL. With V trimmed by 0 bases and J by 2 bases, 12 bases remained unmatched. CDR3 sequence (DNA): TGCGCCAGCAGCCAAGAGGGTTCTTTAGGACTAGCGGAACAAGAGACCCAGTACTTC. This sequence encodes CASSQEGSLGLAEQETQYF.

The chain combines TRBV9 with TRBJ2-6, with 8 bases lining up with TRBD2. The V segment lost 2 bases and the J segment 0 bases; nucleotides outside the gene matches: 4. In germline, CDR1 is SGDLS, CDR2 YYNGEE. This CDR3 has 17 amino acids. The CDR3 protein is CASSVRTSLSGANVLTF. Written as DNA, the CDR3 is TGTGCCAGCAGCGTTAGGACTAGCCTCTCTGGGGCCAACGTCCTGACTTTC.

J is TRBJ2-1 and V is TRBV10-1; TRBD1 aligns across 8 bases. This CDR3 region has 17 residues. Trimming removed 0 bases from V and 4 bases from J; junction bases left unmatched: 8. The germline CDR1 and CDR2 sequences are WNHNN and SYGVQD (reference sequence). CDR3 loop: CASSESRGTGLYNEQFF. The CDR3, as DNA: TGCGCCAGCAGTGAGTCTCGGGGGACAGGACTATACAATGAGCAGTTCTTC.

The V gene is TRBV3-1 (or the pseudogene TRBV3-2), the J gene TRBJ2-7; D remains ambiguous. CDR1 and CDR2 (germline): LGHDT, YNNKEL (reference sequence). The CDR3 length is 12 residues. Between the trimmed V and J ends, which lost 3 bases and 0 bases, there was a span of 3 bases. The CDR3 DNA is TGTGCCAGCAGCCACAGCTCCTACGAGCAGTACTTC. This translates into CASSHSSYEQYF.